These T cell receptor beta chains were read from a single sample in a study of T cells after yellow fever vaccination. TCRdb ran MiXCR on the 5' RACE reads and lists one entry per CDR3 protein. The top ten clones hold 15% to 20% of a sample with 300,000 to 450,000 distinct CDR3 sequences, roughly 7.5% of them seen once. The sample was PBMCs, taken about 41 days after the first yellow fever vaccination. Every receptor here comes from a man aged 18 to 30 who received the YFV17D yellow fever vaccine. The CDR3 runs from the conserved cysteine through the conserved F or W. D genes are given only for firm matches. Only some rows state a clone size, as once, few, many or a class for expanded clones.

J	D	V	size	CDR3	DNA
TRBJ1-1	NA	TRBV29-1	many	CSVVPGNTEAFF	TGCAGCGTTGTTCCAGGGAACACTGAAGCTTTCTTT
TRBJ2-3	NA	TRBV7-9	few	CASSYLRARTQYF	TGTGCCAGCAGCTACCTCCGGGCTAGAACGCAGTATTTT
TRBJ2-5	TRBD2	TRBV5-1	many	CASSLAGTSDETQYF	TGCGCCAGCAGCTTGGCCGGGACTAGCGATGAGACCCAGTACTTC
TRBJ1-1	NA	TRBV12-3/TRBV12-4	many	CASSSLRVLKTEAFF	TGTGCCAGCAGTTCCCTGAGGGTCTTGAAGACTGAAGCTTTCTTT
TRBJ1-1	NA	TRBV7-9	NA	CASSSGWNTEAFF	TGTGCCAGCAGCTCCGGCTGGAACACTGAAGCTTTCTTT
TRBJ2-7	NA	TRBV12-3/TRBV12-4	many	CASSRGGDFYEQYF	TGTGCCAGCAGCCGAGGAGGGGATTTTTACGAGCAGTACTTC
TRBJ1-2	NA	TRBV3-1	NA	CASSQGFQSYGYTF	TGTGCCAGCAGCCAAGGATTCCAGAGCTATGGCTACACCTTC
TRBJ1-1	NA	TRBV20-1	few	CSASPRGGGNTEAFF	TGCAGTGCTAGCCCTCGAGGGGGAGGAAACACTGAAGCTTTCTTT
TRBJ2-5	NA	TRBV4-2	NA	CASSQAGETQYF	TGTGCCAGCAGCCAAGCGGGAGAGACCCAGTACTTC
TRBJ1-2	NA	TRBV9	NA	CASSVDFPANYGYTF	TGTGCCAGCAGCGTAGATTTTCCAGCTAACTATGGCTACACCTTC
TRBJ1-2	NA	TRBV29-1	NA	CSVGVTAISYTF	TGCAGCGTTGGAGTAACAGCTATAAGCTACACCTTC
TRBJ2-7	NA	TRBV12-3/TRBV12-4	NA	CASREGSPSSYEQYF	TGTGCCAGCAGGGAGGGGAGCCCGAGTTCCTACGAGCAGTACTTC
TRBJ2-2	NA	TRBV6-5	few	CASSYLSRADQELFF	TGTGCCAGCAGTTACCTGTCTAGGGCCGATCAGGAGCTGTTTTTT
TRBJ1-5	NA	TRBV10-2	NA	CASTEGMGPGNQPQHF	TGCGCCAGCACCGAGGGTATGGGGCCGGGGAATCAGCCCCAGCATTTT
TRBJ2-3	TRBD2	TRBV6-2/TRBV6-3	few	CASSYAELARHTQYF	TGTGCCAGCAGTTACGCGGAACTAGCGAGACATACGCAGTATTTT
TRBJ2-1	NA	TRBV10-3	few	CAISAPGNEQFF	TGTGCCATCAGTGCCCCCGGGAATGAGCAGTTCTTC
TRBJ2-1	NA	TRBV6-5	many	CASSSRPNEQFF	TGTGCCAGCAGTTCCAGACCCAATGAGCAGTTCTTC
TRBJ2-3	NA	TRBV28	NA	CASSPEDKNTQYF	TGTGCCAGCAGTCCCGAGGACAAAAATACGCAGTATTTT
TRBJ2-2	NA	TRBV5-6	many	CASSSEKQGAGELFF	TGTGCCAGCAGCTCAGAGAAACAGGGCGCCGGGGAGCTGTTTTTT
TRBJ2-4	TRBD2	TRBV12-3/TRBV12-4	few	CASSKGALAGEENIQYF	TGTGCCAGCAGCAAGGGGGCATTAGCGGGGGAGGAAAACATTCAGTACTTC
TRBJ2-1	TRBD1	TRBV24-1	few	CATSGQGANNEQFF	TGTGCCACCAGTGGACAGGGGGCGAACAATGAGCAGTTCTTC
TRBJ2-5	TRBD2	TRBV5-1	NA	CASSRDGRQETQYF	TGCGCCAGCAGCCGGGACGGGAGGCAAGAGACCCAGTACTTC
TRBJ1-1	NA	TRBV29-1	few	CTPARVYTEAFF	TGCACTCCTGCGAGGGTGTACACTGAAGCTTTCTTT
TRBJ1-1	NA	TRBV7-2	few	CASSQRRTEAFF	TGTGCCAGCAGCCAGAGGAGGACTGAAGCTTTCTTT
TRBJ2-3	NA	TRBV6-2/TRBV6-3	many	CASSRRTRGRTDTQYF	TGTGCCAGCAGCCGCCGAACCCGGGGGAGGACAGATACGCAGTATTTT
TRBJ2-1	NA	TRBV27	NA	CASSPRYRWSYEQFF	TGTGCCAGCAGTCCCCGTTATAGATGGTCGTATGAGCAGTTCTTC
TRBJ1-2	NA	TRBV7-2	NA	CASSLAFGTRANYGYTF	TGTGCCAGCAGCTTAGCTTTCGGGACACGGGCTAACTATGGCTACACCTTC
TRBJ2-6	NA	TRBV29-1	many	CSVVAAWGRANVLTF	TGCAGCGTTGTGGCAGCCTGGGGTAGGGCCAACGTCCTGACTTTC
TRBJ2-7	NA	TRBV21-1	few	CAIPDPARYF	TGTGCCATCCCCGACCCGGCGCGGTACTTC
TRBJ1-2	NA	TRBV7-2	NA	CASSLGPPRGSYGYTF	TGTGCCAGCAGCTTAGGCCCTCCCAGGGGTTCTTATGGCTACACCTTC
TRBJ2-7	TRBD1	TRBV11-2	few	CASSFPGQGTFEQYF	TGTGCCAGCAGTTTCCCGGGACAGGGTACGTTCGAGCAGTACTTC
TRBJ1-3	NA	TRBV4-1	few	CASSQVTGLWGNTIYF	TGCGCCAGCAGCCAAGTTACAGGGCTATGGGGAAACACCATATATTTT
TRBJ1-1	TRBD1	TRBV5-1	many	CASSLGPRQGGNTEAFF	TGCGCCAGCAGCTTGGGGCCTCGACAGGGAGGGAACACTGAAGCTTTCTTT
TRBJ2-7	TRBD2	TRBV5-4	NA	CASTFAGGPYEQYF	TGTGCCAGCACTTTTGCGGGGGGACCCTACGAGCAGTACTTC
TRBJ2-6	NA	TRBV7-2	NA	CASSERQAATGANVLTF	TGTGCCAGCAGCGAACGACAGGCCGCAACTGGGGCCAACGTCCTGACTTTC